These 31 T cell receptor beta chains were all obtained from the same sample, sequenced in a study of cytomegalovirus exposure and HLA in healthy donors. 60 Vbeta and 13 Jbeta primers were used in PCR. Only in-frame clones appear in the TCRdb table, and some are missing; sequencing was by immunoSEQ multiplex PCR. The sample table sets out about 140,000 clones. Sequenced: PBMCs. These receptors originate from a woman aged 18-29 years in good health and CMV-seronegative.

This rearrangement joins TRBV28 to TRBJ1-1, with 12 bases identical to TRBD1. The CDR3 covers 15 residues. The V and J ends lost 6 bases and 5 bases, in that order; junction bases with no gene match: 7. Germline V CDR1 and CDR2: MDHEN, SYDVKM. CDR3 loop: CASRGGQGAKTEAFF. CDR3 nucleotide sequence: TGTGCCAGCAGGGGGGGACAGGGGGCAAAGACTGAAGCTTTCTTT.

The chain is built from TRBV10-2 and TRBJ1-2, with 7 positions matching TRBD1. CDR3 length: 13 amino acids. Germline V lookup: CDR1 WSHSY, CDR2 SAAADI. V lost 11 bases to trimming and J lost 8 bases; unmatched junction nucleotides: 14. The CDR3 DNA follows: TGCGCCTTACGCCTGGAGACAGGGAACGGCTACACCTTC. This sequence encodes CALRLETGNGYTF.

V and J are TRBV6-4 and TRBJ2-3; D unclear. The V gene lost 5 bases and the J gene lost 4 bases, with 10 bases spanning the gap. Per germline, CDR1 MRHNA and CDR2 SNTAGT. The CDR3 runs to 13 residues. The CDR3 sequence is CASSSDSADTQYF. The CDR3 region has the DNA TGTGCCAGCAGTTCTGACTCGGCAGATACGCAGTATTTT.

This chain joins TRBV27 and TRBJ2-1; tentative D call: TRBD1 (5 bases). The CDR3 has 13 residues. In germline, CDR1 is MNHEY, CDR2 SMNVEV (reference sequence). Trimming removed 6 bases from V and 6 bases from J, with 12 bases in between. For the CDR3, the DNA is TGTGCCAGCAGCCTGACAGTCCCCAATGAGCAGTTCTTC. Its translation is CASSLTVPNEQFF.

This sequence joins TRBV7-8 and TRBJ2-2, with 7 bases matching TRBD2. The CDR3 spans 17 residues. Germline V gene sequence: CDR1 SGHVS, CDR2 FQNEAQ. After removal of 5 bases from V and 6 bases from J, the junction contained 15 bases not matched to a gene. CDR3 in DNA: TGTGCCAGCAGCCTTAGAATTTATGCGGGAGAGGCCGGGGAGCTGTTTTTT. It specifies CASSLRIYAGEAGELFF.

This chain joins TRBV7-9 and TRBJ2-1; 7 bases map to TRBD1. Germline values: CDR1 SEHNR, CDR2 FQNEAQ (reference sequence). Trimming at V came to 2 bases and at J to 5 bases, leaving 6 bases not matched to a gene. This CDR3 is 15 amino acids long. Here the CDR3 DNA reads TGTGCCAGCAGCTTACCCGGGACAGTGGACAATGAGCAGTTCTTC. Protein product: CASSLPGTVDNEQFF.

The chain joins TRBV5-6 to TRBJ2-5; 8 nucleotides agree with TRBD2. The CDR3 is 17 amino acids. The V gene end was trimmed by 2 bases and the J gene end by 2 bases; junction bases not matched to a gene: 11. In germline, CDR1 is SGHDT, CDR2 YYEEEE. CDR3 coding DNA: TGTGCCAGCAGCTTTTTTTATTACGGGAGGGAGCAAGAGACCCAGTACTTC. Protein: CASSFFYYGREQETQYF.

The chain has TRBV2 and TRBJ2-5; no clear D. Judging by the DNA end, TRBJ2-7 fits better; the J call may be wrong. The CDR3 totals 11 residues. Germline V gene sequence: CDR1 SNHLY, CDR2 FYNNEI. As DNA, the CDR3 is TGTGCCAGCAGTGAAGGTTACGAGCAGTACTTC. The encoded protein is CASSEGYEQYF.

V usage is TRBV4-1 and J usage is TRBJ1-5; D gene uncertain. Trimming cost V 0 bases and J 2 bases, with 5 bases left between them. The CDR3 loop spans 14 amino acids. The germline CDR1 and CDR2 sequences are MGHRA and YSYEKL. CDR3 amino acids: CASSQDRGNQPQHF. For the CDR3, the DNA is TGCGCCAGCAGCCAAGACCGAGGCAATCAGCCCCAGCATTTT.

The chain is built from TRBV6-5 and TRBJ2-2; perhaps TRBD2 as D (6 bases). Germline CDR1 MNHEY, CDR2 SVGAGI. The CDR3 is 15 amino acids. V was trimmed by 6 bases and J by 6 bases, leaving 17 bases between them. CDR3 loop: CASRILGGSSGELFF. The CDR3 DNA sequence: TGTGCCAGCAGGATCCTTGGGGGGAGCTCCGGGGAGCTGTTTTTT.

The V and J genes are TRBV27 and TRBJ2-7, with 11 positions matching TRBD2. The CDR3 totals 14 residues. V was clipped by 2 bases and J by 5 bases; unmatched bases: 2. Germline V lookup: CDR1 MNHEY, CDR2 SMNVEV (reference sequence). The CDR3 here is CASSLVAGGDEQYV. The CDR3, as DNA: TGTGCCAGCAGTTTAGTAGCGGGAGGGGACGAGCAGTACGTC.

The chain joins TRBV6-6 to TRBJ2-1; weak D call: TRBD2 (6 bases). This CDR3 region has 14 residues. Per the germline V gene, CDR1 is MNHNY and CDR2 is SVGAGI (reference sequence). Trimming took 2 bases from V and 6 from J, leaving 11 bases between them. The CDR3 spells CASSYVASANEQFF. CDR3 nucleotides: TGTGCCAGCAGTTACGTCGCTAGCGCCAATGAGCAGTTCTTC.

The chain is built from TRBV19 and TRBJ1-2, with D tentatively TRBD1 (5 bases). The germline V gene has CDR1 LNHDA and CDR2 SQIVND (reference sequence). V lost 5 bases and J lost 4, with 17 bases in between. The CDR3 spans 15 residues. CDR3 protein: CASSSTRQPSYGYTF. The CDR3 DNA follows: TGTGCCAGTAGTTCAACAAGACAGCCTTCCTATGGCTACACCTTC.

The rearrangement links TRBV5-6 to TRBJ2-1; TRBD2 matches 9 bases. Germline lookup yields CDR1 SGHDT and CDR2 YYEEEE. CDR3 length: 16 amino acids. V lost 0 bases, J lost 3 bases, and 4 bases stayed unmatched. The CDR3 region has the DNA TGTGCCAGCAGCTTGGATAGCGGGAGCAGCTACAATGAGCAGTTCTTC. It translates to CASSLDSGSSYNEQFF.

The chain carries TRBV6-6 and TRBJ2-3; possibly TRBD2 for D (6 bases). V was trimmed by 5 bases and J by 4 bases, leaving 13 bases between them. In germline, CDR1 is MNHNY, CDR2 SVGAGI (reference sequence). The CDR3 sequence is 14 residues long. CDR3 loop: CASSRRANPDTQYF. CDR3 nucleotide sequence: TGTGCCAGCAGTAGGAGGGCCAATCCAGATACGCAGTATTTT.

This chain joins TRBV5-1 and TRBJ2-5; D perhaps matches TRBD2 (7 bases). The CDR3 covers 14 residues. Trimming removed 7 bases from V and 2 bases from J, with 15 bases in between. CDR1 SGHRS and CDR2 YFSETQ come from the germline V gene. The CDR3 spells CASGTGGGQETQYF. The CDR3 DNA reads TGCGCCAGCGGCACGGGGGGCGGACAAGAGACCCAGTACTTC.

This chain uses TRBV7-8 with TRBJ2-5; 12 bases line up with TRBD2. After removal of 2 bases from V and 5 bases from J, the junction contained 15 bases not matched to a gene. Per the germline V gene, CDR1 is SGHVS and CDR2 is FQNEAQ. The CDR3 extends over 19 amino acids. The CDR3 loop reads CASSLRVVASGRAWETQYF. The CDR3 DNA reads as TGTGCCAGCAGCTTACGAGTCGTGGCTAGCGGGAGGGCGTGGGAGACCCAGTACTTC.

The rearrangement links TRBV19 to TRBJ2-5, with D possibly being TRBD2 (5 bases). CDR1 is LNHDA, CDR2 SQIVND, per germline (reference sequence). The CDR3 totals 13 residues. V was clipped by 10 bases and J by 5 bases, with 17 bases between them. The CDR3 loop is CATNEGFGETQYF. In nucleotides, the CDR3 is TGTGCCACCAACGAGGGATTTGGGGAGACCCAGTACTTC. Full variable domain (outside the CDR3, taken from reference TRBV19 and TRBJ2-5): DGGITQSPKYLFRKEGQNVTLSCEQNLNHDAMYWYRQDPGQGLRLIYYSQIVNDFQKGDIAEGYSVSREKKESFPLTVTSAQKNPTAFYLCATNEGFGETQYFGPGTRLLVL.

The rearrangement links TRBV27 to TRBJ2-2, with D possibly TRBD1 on 7 matching bases. The CDR3 sequence is 15 residues long. CDR1 and CDR2 from the germline V gene are MNHEY and SMNVEV (reference sequence). V lost 6 bases and J lost 4, with 15 bases in between. The CDR3 nucleotides are TGTGCCAGCAGGACGATCCAGGGGGGCACCGGGGAGCTGTTTTTT. As protein: CASRTIQGGTGELFF.

Concerning this clone: The sample carries other DNA sequences with the same CDR3. This chain uses TRBV6-5 with TRBJ1-5, with D unresolved. Germline values: CDR1 MNHEY, CDR2 SVGAGI. The CDR3 totals 13 residues. Between the trimmed V and J ends, which lost 5 bases and 0 bases, there was a span of 5 bases. The DNA for the CDR3 is TGTGCCAGCAGTCCAAATAGCAATCAGCCCCAGCATTTT. Translation gives CASSPNSNQPQHF.

V is TRBV11-3 and J is TRBJ2-1; no firm D call. The CDR3 loop spans 12 amino acids. Trimming took off 1 base at V and 10 bases at J, with 8 bases between the two ends. The germline CDR1 and CDR2 sequences are SGHNT and YENEEA. The CDR3, as DNA: TGTGCCAGCAGCTTAGTCTGGAGCGAGCAGTTCTTC. Translation gives CASSLVWSEQFF.

This chain connects TRBV9 to TRBJ2-6; no clear D. There are 16 residues in the CDR3. CDR1 and CDR2 from the germline V gene are SGDLS and YYNGEE. Trimming removed 2 bases at V and 0 bases at J, with 9 bases between. Here the CDR3 reads CASSVSFGSGANVLTF. The CDR3 bases are TGTGCCAGCAGCGTTTCTTTCGGCTCTGGGGCCAACGTCCTGACTTTC.

The chain carries TRBV5-6 and TRBJ2-3; 8 bases are a match to TRBD2. The J segment lost 0 bases and the V segment lost 3 bases, leaving 12 bases of the junction unmatched. Germline-derived CDR1 and CDR2 are SGHDT and YYEEEE. The CDR3 is made up of 18 amino acids. The CDR3 here is CASSSQRESPSSTDTQYF. The CDR3, as DNA: TGTGCCAGCAGCTCCCAGCGGGAGTCCCCGTCTAGCACAGATACGCAGTATTTT.

The chain links TRBV7-9 to TRBJ2-3, with D tentatively TRBD1 (5 bases). CDR1 and CDR2 (germline): SEHNR, FQNEAQ (reference sequence). The CDR3 length is 17 residues. Trimming took off 5 bases at V and 5 bases at J, with 23 bases between the two ends. CDR3 in amino acids: CASSDSLQAPFQDTQYF. CDR3 DNA: TGTGCCAGCAGCGATTCCCTACAGGCCCCATTCCAAGATACGCAGTATTTT.

The V gene is TRBV6-1, the J gene TRBJ2-5, with D perhaps TRBD2 (5 bases). The J call may not be correct, given that the DNA end is closer to TRBJ2-7. The CDR3 loop spans 13 amino acids. CDR1 is MNHNS, CDR2 SASEGT, per germline. CDR3 region: CASGEGSSYEQYF. The DNA for the CDR3 is TGTGCCAGCGGGGAAGGGAGCTCCTACGAGCAGTACTTC.

This chain joins TRBV2 and TRBJ1-2, with D possibly being TRBD1 (6 bases). V was cut by 3 bases and J by 1 base, with 21 bases left in between. This CDR3 spans 18 amino acids. The germline V gene encodes CDR1 SNHLY and CDR2 FYNNEI. CDR3 bases: TGTGCCAGCAGTGATCGGCGGAAAAAGGGACACTATAACTATGGCTACACCTTC. This gives the protein CASSDRRKKGHYNYGYTF.

The rearrangement joins TRBV2 to TRBJ2-1; the D gene is possibly TRBD2 (6 bases). CDR3 size: 16 residues. The germline V gene encodes CDR1 SNHLY and CDR2 FYNNEI. V lost 3 bases and J 2 bases, leaving 14 bases between the germline ends. The CDR3 region is CASSEGAGGPYNEQFF. The CDR3 nucleotides read TGTGCCAGCAGTGAGGGAGCGGGCGGGCCCTACAATGAGCAGTTCTTC.

The V call is TRBV21-1, the J call TRBJ2-7; TRBD1 was called by the table and not checked on the DNA. TRBV21-1 is an annotated pseudogene. The CDR3 extends over 13 amino acids. The CDR3: CAGHRDSSYEQYF. The CDR3 nucleotides are TGTGCCGGGCACCGGGACAGTTCCTACGAGCAGTACTTC.

This sequence joins TRBV2 and TRBJ2-1; D is ambiguous. CDR1 and CDR2 (germline): SNHLY, FYNNEI. The CDR3 loop spans 16 amino acids. V dropped 2 bases and J dropped 5 bases, with 16 bases sitting between them. The CDR3 sequence: CASSESVFVFDNEQFF. CDR3 DNA sequence: TGTGCCAGCAGTGAAAGCGTCTTTGTTTTCGACAATGAGCAGTTCTTC.

The chain recombines TRBV7-2 with TRBJ1-4; tentative D call: TRBD1 (5 bases). Germline CDR1 SGHTA, CDR2 FQGNSA. Trimming removed 6 bases from V and 10 bases from J, with 15 bases in between. The CDR3 is 13 amino acids. CDR3 coding DNA: TGTGCCAGCAGTGGGGAGGGGTTTGGAAAACTGTTTTTT. Residues: CASSGEGFGKLFF.

This rearrangement joins TRBV27 to TRBJ1-5; D not certain. With 0 bases removed from V and 6 bases from J, the gap between germline ends came to 12 bases. The CDR3 sequence is 15 residues long. Germline V CDR1 and CDR2: MNHEY, SMNVEV (reference sequence). CDR3 nucleotides: TGTGCCAGCAGTTTATCGAGGAGCGAGGGTCAGCCCCAGCATTTT. Its protein product is CASSLSRSEGQPQHF.